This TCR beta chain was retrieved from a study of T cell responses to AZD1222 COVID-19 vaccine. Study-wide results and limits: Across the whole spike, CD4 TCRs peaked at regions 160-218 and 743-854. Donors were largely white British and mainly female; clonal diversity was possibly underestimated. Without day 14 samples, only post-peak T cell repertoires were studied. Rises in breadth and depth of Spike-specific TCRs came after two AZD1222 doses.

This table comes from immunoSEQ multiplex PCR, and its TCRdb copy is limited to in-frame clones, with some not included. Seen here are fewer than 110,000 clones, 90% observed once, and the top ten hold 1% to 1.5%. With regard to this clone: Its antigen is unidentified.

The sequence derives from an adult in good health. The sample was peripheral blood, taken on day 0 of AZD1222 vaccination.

In nucleotides, the CDR3 is TGTGCCGCAGACCCAGGGAGTAGCTATGGCTACACCTTC. Protein: CAADPGSSYGYTF. The chain uses TRBV10-3 and TRBJ1-2, with D perhaps TRBD1 (5 bases). The CDR3 consists of 13 residues. Germline V CDR1 and CDR2: ENHRY, SYGVKD. Trimming took 11 bases from V and 4 from J, leaving 17 bases between them.